This T cell receptor beta chain is from a study of blood T cell repertoires in COVID-19. About the research overall: The United States, Italy and Spain were the sources of the acute and convalescent COVID-19 samples. PBMCs, B-cell-depleted T cells, or T cells were the source of the cDNA or gDNA that made up the material.

CDR1 SGHTA and CDR2 FQGNSA come from the germline V gene. The CDR3 covers 14 residues. V gave up 7 bases and J gave up 5 bases; unmatched junction bases: 7. In the original analysis: Estimates of nucleated cell counts were drawn from the amplification of reference gene primers. Assay: immunoSEQ multiplex PCR; the TCRdb copy retains only in-frame clones and omits some. Clone size and the V and J calls come from that table; the DNA yielded D and trimming. The sample holds about 220,000 clones, approximately 83% seen once. In Cohort 3, a recovered donor had either two negative PCRs, clearance, or symptom resolution.

The sample taken for sequencing was PBMCs or T cells enriched from blood (not recorded which). The source of this sequence is a woman aged 60 to 75 who had recovered from COVID-19. This chain connects TRBV7-2 to TRBJ1-1, with 10 bases that match TRBD1. This chain's CDR3 is CASIIGQGETEAFF. Here the CDR3 DNA reads TGTGCCAGCATCATAGGACAGGGGGAGACTGAAGCTTTCTTT.